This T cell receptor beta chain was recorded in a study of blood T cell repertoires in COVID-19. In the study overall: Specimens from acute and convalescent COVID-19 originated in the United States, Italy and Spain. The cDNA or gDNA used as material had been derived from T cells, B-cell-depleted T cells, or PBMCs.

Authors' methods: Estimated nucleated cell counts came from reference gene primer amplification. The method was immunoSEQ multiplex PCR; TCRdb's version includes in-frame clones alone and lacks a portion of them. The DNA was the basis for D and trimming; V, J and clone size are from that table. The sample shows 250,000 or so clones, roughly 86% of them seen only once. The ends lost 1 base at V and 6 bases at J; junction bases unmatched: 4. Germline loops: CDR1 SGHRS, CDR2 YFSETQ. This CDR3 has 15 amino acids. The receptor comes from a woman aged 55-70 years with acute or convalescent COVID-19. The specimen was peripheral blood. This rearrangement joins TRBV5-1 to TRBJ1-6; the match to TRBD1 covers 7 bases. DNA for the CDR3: TGCGCCAGCAGCTTGACCGGGACAGCTAATTCACCCCTCCACTTT. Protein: CASSLTGTANSPLHF.